The clone carrying this T cell receptor (beta chain) was detected ten times or more. Its antigen remains unidentified. This CDR3 has 15 residues. V was clipped by 6 bases and J by 4 bases, with 16 bases between them. Germline CDR1 is SNHLY and CDR2 is FYNNEI. After template switching added a universal primer site, the resulting cDNA carried unique molecular identifiers. Each CDR3 protein is one row after TCRdb ran MiXCR on the 5' RACE reads. The sample has 700,000 to 950,000 distinct CDR3 sequences; 9% to 15% are singletons. The data derive from a study of identical twins. Study observations and caveats: Beta clonotypes that were abundant in cord blood contained fewer insertions, a pattern absent from memory repertoires. The study found that models underestimated out-of-frame TCR alpha sharing in monozygotic twins.

This same sample was also taken into another study, of yellow fever vaccine responses in identical twins.

The chain uses TRBV2 and TRBJ2-1; no clear D gene. The TCR was taken from a woman between 18 and 30 years old in good health. Sequenced: PBMCs. The CDR3 nucleotides read TGTGCCAGCAGGGACCTCGGAAACCTTTACAATGAGCAGTTCTTC. Translating it yields CASRDLGNLYNEQFF. The variable domain in full, with the rest retrieved from reference TRBV2 and TRBJ2-1, is EPEVTQTPSHQVTQMGQEVILRCVPISNHLYFYWYRQILGQKVEFLVSFYNNEISEKSEIFDDQFSVERPDGSNFTLKIRSTKLEDSAMYFCASRDLGNLYNEQFFGPGTRLTVL.